This TCR beta chain was found in a study of beta chain features in type 1 diabetes. Investigators reverse transcribed all isolated RNA, so they sequenced expressed TCRB transcripts. The table came from immunoSEQ multiplex PCR; TCRdb's copy has only in-frame clones and leaves some out. The sample yields some 400,000 clones, about 16% seen once. This clone was counted only a few times. Purity (above 98%) was reached by all sorted populations. The CDR3 loop spans 19 amino acids. Germline V gene data show CDR1 as LGHNA and CDR2 as YNFKEQ. Deletions cut 1 base from V and 2 bases from J, with 18 bases between.

The clonotype was recovered from a woman under 30 in good health. This chain connects TRBV4-2 to TRBJ2-6, with a possible D match to TRBD1 (5 bases). Specimen: naive CD4+ T cells from blood. CDR3 sequence reads: CASSQVFTGLDPGANVLTF. CDR3 sequence (DNA): TGTGCCAGCAGCCAAGTGTTCACAGGCCTTGACCCTGGGGCCAACGTCCTGACTTTC.